The present T cell receptor beta chain was sequenced within a study of early T cells in non-severe SARS-CoV-2 infection. Study information: Sequencing of bulk RNA from unsorted whole blood was done, without chain pairing. Study-wide results and limits: The VDJdb matching leaned toward anti-spike CD8 responses and overlooked private and CD4 specificities.

The germline V gene encodes CDR1 MNHNY and CDR2 SVGAGI (reference sequence). This CDR3 comprises 14 residues. The J segment lost 2 bases and the V segment lost 6 bases, leaving 4 bases of the junction unmatched. This clonotype has a count of ten or more. Its target is not known. Unique molecular identifiers (one per individual cDNA molecule) were attached. TCRdb independently ran MiXCR on the 5' RACE reads; one entry per CDR3 protein. The top ten hold 1.4% of the sample, which has more than 80,000 distinct CDR3 sequences, roughly an eighth seen once. Sequenced input: whole blood. This rearrangement joins TRBV6-6 to TRBJ2-1; 7 bases are a match to TRBD2. This TCR came from an adult who was a healthcare worker with PCR-confirmed SARS-CoV-2 infection or an uninfected control (not recorded which). The CDR3 coding sequence is TGTGCCAGCAGGGCTAGCGGCGCCTACAATGAGCAGTTCTTC. This sequence encodes CASRASGAYNEQFF.